Presented here are 27 T cell receptor beta chains from one specimen sequenced in a study of OX40 agonist ivuxolimab in advanced cancers. Generated by immunoSEQ multiplex PCR, the TCRdb table keeps only in-frame clones and is missing some. The sample has about 99,000 clones; roughly 90% are singletons. The starting material was CD4+ or CD8+ T cells sorted from blood, obtained in a trial of the OX40 agonist ivuxolimab. The source of these receptors is an adult with an advanced solid tumor such as melanoma, head and neck, liver or kidney cancer.

This clone has only a few counts. The chain is built from TRBV2 and TRBJ1-2; a possible D gene is TRBD1 (5 bases). The CDR3 covers 14 residues. V was trimmed by 7 bases and J by 8 bases, leaving 20 bases between them. CDR1 and CDR2 from the germline V gene are SNHLY and FYNNEI. The CDR3 loop reads CASKDITQGRGYTF. CDR3 in DNA: TGTGCCAGCAAAGATATAACCCAGGGACGGGGCTACACCTTC. Looking up the rest from reference TRBV2 and TRBJ1-2 gives the full variable domain: EPEVTQTPSHQVTQMGQEVILRCVPISNHLYFYWYRQILGQKVEFLVSFYNNEISEKSEIFDDQFSVERPDGSNFTLKIRSTKLEDSAMYFCASKDITQGRGYTFGSGTRLTVV.

V usage is TRBV29-1 and J usage is TRBJ2-3; 12 bases line up with TRBD2. Germline trimming cut 7 bases from V and 1 base from J; bases unmatched to any gene: 9. This CDR3 comprises 16 residues. In germline, CDR1 is SQVTM, CDR2 ANQGSEA. This CDR3 reads CSALKGLAGRTDTQYF. The CDR3 nucleotides read TGCAGCGCTCTTAAAGGACTAGCGGGACGCACAGATACGCAGTATTTT.

The chain uses TRBV10-3 and TRBJ1-5; TRBD1 matches at 9 bases. After removal of 5 bases from V and 4 bases from J, the junction contained 9 bases not matched to a gene. The length of the CDR3 is 16 residues. Germline V CDR1 and CDR2: ENHRY, SYGVKD. The CDR3 coding sequence is TGTGCCATCAGTCAACGGGACAGGGTGGGAAATCAGCCCCAGCATTTT. The encoded protein is CAISQRDRVGNQPQHF.

The chain combines TRBV7-9 with TRBJ2-2; 10 bases fit TRBD2. Germline V gene data show CDR1 as SEHNR and CDR2 as FQNEAQ (reference sequence). This CDR3 region has 15 residues. V lost 4 bases to trimming and J lost 3 bases; unmatched junction nucleotides: 2. The DNA of the CDR3 is TGTGCCAGCAGCTCTAGCGGGAGACACACCGGGGAGCTGTTTTTT. Translated, it gives CASSSSGRHTGELFF.

The chain has TRBV5-1 and TRBJ2-2; 7 bases map to TRBD1. V was pared by 4 bases and J by 0 bases, with 6 bases of the junction left unmatched. CDR1 and CDR2 from the germline V gene are SGHRS and YFSETQ. This CDR3 has 16 amino acids. As DNA, the CDR3 is TGCGCCAGCAGCCCGAGGGGACAGACGAACACCGGGGAGCTGTTTTTT. Its protein product is CASSPRGQTNTGELFF.

This clone was detected a few times. The chain carries TRBV5-1 and TRBJ2-2; D gene unclear. The length of the CDR3 is 16 residues. V was clipped by 0 bases and J by 0 bases, with 9 bases between them. Germline CDR1 is SGHRS and CDR2 is YFSETQ. This CDR3 reads CASSLVPASNTGELFF. Here the CDR3 DNA reads TGCGCCAGCAGCTTGGTCCCGGCCTCGAACACCGGGGAGCTGTTTTTT.

The rearrangement uses TRBV5-4 and TRBJ2-1; D not resolved. CDR3 length equals 13 residues. Trimming cost V 0 bases and J 6 bases, with 7 bases left between them. Germline V lookup: CDR1 SGHNT, CDR2 YYREEE (reference sequence). The DNA of the CDR3 is TGTGCCAGCAGCTTGGTTGGGGTCAATGAGCAGTTCTTC. Translating gives CASSLVGVNEQFF.

The chain uses TRBV27 and TRBJ1-3; TRBD1 agrees at 7 bases. CDR1 and CDR2 (germline): MNHEY, SMNVEV (reference sequence). The length of the CDR3 is 15 residues. The V segment lost 2 bases and the J segment 4 bases; nucleotides outside the gene matches: 5. The CDR3 nucleotides are TGTGCCAGCAGTTTAGGGAGGGGGCGAGGAAACACCATATATTTT. Its translation: CASSLGRGRGNTIYF.

The chain employs TRBV9 and TRBJ2-2; TRBD2 matches 11 bases. This CDR3 region has 18 residues. V trimming: 0 bases; J trimming: 6 bases; junction bases outside the gene matches: 10. CDR1 SGDLS and CDR2 YYNGEE come from the germline V gene. The CDR3 loop reads CASSVGTSGRSVAGELFF. The CDR3 DNA sequence: TGTGCCAGCAGCGTAGGAACTAGCGGGAGATCGGTAGCCGGGGAGCTGTTTTTT.

The genes are TRBV13 and TRBJ2-1, with TRBD2 matching over 13 bases. The ends lost 2 bases at V and 4 bases at J; junction bases unmatched: 5. The CDR3 runs to 17 residues. Germline V gives CDR1 PRHDT, CDR2 FYEKMQ (reference sequence). CDR3 nucleotides: TGTGCCAGCAGCTTACCTATGGGACTAGCGGGGTACAATGAGCAGTTCTTC. Its translation: CASSLPMGLAGYNEQFF.

The V call is TRBV11-2, the J call TRBJ2-1; tentative D call: TRBD2 (6 bases). CDR3 length equals 15 residues. V shed 4 bases and J shed 5 bases, with 15 bases lying between them. Germline V CDR1 and CDR2: SGHAT, FQNNGV. CDR3 in amino acids: CASSSRGGPNNEQFF. The CDR3 nucleotides are TGTGCCAGCAGCTCGAGAGGAGGGCCCAACAATGAGCAGTTCTTC. Full variable domain (rest looked up from reference TRBV11-2 and TRBJ2-1): EAGVAQSPRYKIIEKRQSVAFWCNPISGHATLYWYQQILGQGPKLLIQFQNNGVVDDSQLPKDRFSAERLKGVDSTLKIQPAKLEDSAVYLCASSSRGGPNNEQFFGPGTRLTVL.

The CDR3, as DNA: TGTGCCAGTAGTGGACTAGCGGGAGTCTACGAGCAGTACTTC. Its translation: CASSGLAGVYEQYF. The rearrangement joins TRBV19 to TRBJ2-7; 13 nucleotides line up with TRBD2. V was clipped by 5 bases and J by 3 bases; unmatched bases: 1. This CDR3 contains 14 residues. The germline V gene encodes CDR1 LNHDA and CDR2 SQIVND (reference sequence).

The V and J genes are TRBV7-2 and TRBJ2-7; possibly TRBD1 or TRBD2 for D (5 bases each). The CDR3 extends over 13 amino acids. Germline-derived CDR1 and CDR2 are SGHTA and FQGNSA. The V end lost 5 bases, the J end lost 3 bases, and 11 bases lay between the germline ends. The CDR3 coding sequence is TGTGCCAGCAGCCCCGAGGGGTTCTACGAGCAGTACTTC. It is translated as CASSPEGFYEQYF.

The chain recombines TRBV18 with TRBJ2-3; TRBD1 or TRBD2 may be the D gene (6 bases each). V gave up 3 bases and J gave up 4 bases, with 14 bases separating them. Germline V gives CDR1 KGHSH, CDR2 LQKENI. The CDR3 length is 15 residues. Here the CDR3 reads CASSPLGGLADTQYF. The CDR3 DNA follows: TGTGCCAGCTCACCGCTCGGGGGCTTGGCAGATACGCAGTATTTT.

The chain carries TRBV2 and TRBJ2-5; D may be TRBD1 or TRBD2 (5 bases each). Germline-derived CDR1 and CDR2 are SNHLY and FYNNEI. CDR3 length equals 16 residues. The V end was cut by 4 bases, the J end by 2 bases, with 17 bases between. The CDR3 here is CASSGGRDALQETQYF. In DNA form, the CDR3 reads TGTGCCAGCAGTGGTGGTCGGGACGCCTTGCAAGAGACCCAGTACTTC.

This clone was seen a single time. This chain connects TRBV18 to TRBJ2-7; maybe TRBD2 (7 bases). The germline CDR1 and CDR2 sequences are KGHSH and LQKENI. V shed 2 bases and J shed 2 bases, with 10 bases lying between them. This CDR3 has 14 amino acids. The CDR3 region has the DNA TGTGCCAGCTCACCAAAGGGGGGGCCCTACGAGCAGTACTTC. Residues: CASSPKGGPYEQYF.

The V and J genes are TRBV7-9 and TRBJ2-7; possible D gene TRBD2, 6 bases. Per the germline V gene, CDR1 is SEHNR and CDR2 is FQNEAQ (reference sequence). Trimming shortened V by 4 bases and J by 3 bases, and 19 bases separated the two germline ends. CDR3 size: 16 residues. The CDR3 region has the DNA TGTGCCAGCAGCTCCTCCGCGGGGCCCATATTCTACGAGCAGTACTTC. Translating gives CASSSSAGPIFYEQYF.

This chain connects TRBV2 to TRBJ1-2; 10 bases are a match to TRBD1. The J segment lost 7 bases and the V segment lost 4 bases, leaving 12 bases of the junction unmatched. This CDR3 region has 16 residues. Per germline, CDR1 SNHLY and CDR2 FYNNEI. The CDR3 nucleotides read TGTGCCAGCAGTGTTTCCGGGACAGGGGCCTCGGGTGGCTACACCTTC. Protein: CASSVSGTGASGGYTF.

V usage is TRBV2 and J usage is TRBJ2-5; D is perhaps TRBD1 or TRBD2 (6 bases each). The CDR3 is 14 amino acids. V lost 1 base and J 5 bases, leaving 11 bases between the germline ends. Looked up from germline, CDR1 is SNHLY and CDR2 is FYNNEI. CDR3 bases: TGTGCCAGCAGTGAAGAGGGGGGCTTGGAGACCCAGTACTTC. Protein: CASSEEGGLETQYF.

The gene calls are TRBV28 and TRBJ1-5, with D possibly being TRBD1 (6 bases). Germline V lookup: CDR1 MDHEN, CDR2 SYDVKM. V shed 6 bases and J shed 9 bases, with 21 bases lying between them. The CDR3 runs 15 residues. CDR3 protein: CASRASTGLNVPQHF. The CDR3, as DNA: TGTGCCAGCAGGGCCTCAACAGGGCTCAATGTGCCCCAGCATTTT.

The chain links TRBV5-1 to TRBJ2-1; 9 nucleotides align to TRBD1. The germline V gene encodes CDR1 SGHRS and CDR2 YFSETQ. CDR3 length equals 14 residues. V lost 2 bases, J lost 6 bases, and 3 bases stayed unmatched. CDR3 sequence (DNA): TGCGCCAGCAGCTTACAGGGGGCGGCCAATGAGCAGTTCTTC. Residues: CASSLQGAANEQFF.

J is TRBJ2-1 and V is TRBV5-1, with 8 bases fitting TRBD2. After removal of 3 bases from V and 2 bases from J, the junction contained 4 bases not matched to a gene. Germline assignment: CDR1 SGHRS and CDR2 YFSETQ. The CDR3 runs 15 residues. CDR3 protein: CASSWAGGAYNEQFF. DNA for the CDR3: TGCGCCAGCAGCTGGGCGGGAGGCGCCTACAATGAGCAGTTCTTC.

V gene TRBV11-3 combines with J gene TRBJ2-7, with 7 bases fitting TRBD1. Germline assignment: CDR1 SGHNT and CDR2 YENEEA. This CDR3 is built from 11 residues. The CDR3 sequence is CDRQGPYEQYF. CDR3 in DNA: TGTGACAGACAGGGCCCCTACGAGCAGTACTTC.

This chain connects TRBV5-4 to TRBJ2-3; 7 positions match TRBD2. The CDR3 is 14 residues long. Losses at the gene ends were 0 bases for V and 4 bases for J; bases not matched to a gene: 2. The germline V gene has CDR1 SGHNT and CDR2 YYREEE (reference sequence). As DNA, the CDR3 is TGTGCCAGCAGCTTGGCCGGGAGGCCAGATACGCAGTATTTT. Translated, it gives CASSLAGRPDTQYF.

The chain carries TRBV23-1 and TRBJ2-7; D uncertain. TRBV23-1 is noted as an ORF with a role that remains uncertain. The CDR3 totals 15 residues. The V end was cut by 3 bases, the J end by 1 base, with 13 bases between. The DNA of the CDR3 is TGCGCCAGCAGTCATCGGAACGGGCTTTCCTACGAGCAGTACTTC. This gives the protein CASSHRNGLSYEQYF.

This clone has only a few counts. V is TRBV28 and J is TRBJ2-3; 12 nucleotides align to TRBD2. V shed 6 bases and J 1 base; nucleotides not matched to a gene: 2. The CDR3 loop spans 15 amino acids. The germline V gene has CDR1 MDHEN and CDR2 SYDVKM. As DNA, the CDR3 is TGTGCCAGCAGGCGGACTAGCGGGGGCACAGATACGCAGTATTTT. Its protein is CASRRTSGGTDTQYF.

The chain links TRBV28 to TRBJ1-5; D remains ambiguous. Germline lookup yields CDR1 MDHEN and CDR2 SYDVKM. The V and J ends lost 5 bases and 0 bases respectively, with 17 bases between them. The CDR3 length is 17 residues. The CDR3: CASSPLGRADSNQPQHF. In DNA, the CDR3 is TGTGCCAGCAGTCCCCTCGGGCGGGCGGATAGCAATCAGCCCCAGCATTTT.